This is a list of T cell receptor beta chains from one sample in a study of cytomegalovirus exposure and HLA in healthy donors. Assay: immunoSEQ multiplex PCR; the TCRdb copy retains only in-frame clones and omits some. The data contain some 220,000 clones, 75% to 85% of them singletons. Sequencing was performed on PBMCs. Source of these receptors: a woman in her sixties or seventies in good health and CMV-seropositive. CDR3s include the opening cysteine and the closing phenylalanine or tryptophan. A D gene is named only where the DNA matches it firmly. Part of the rows lack a size; the others show once, few, many or a class for expanded clones.

size: .
V: TRBV28
J: TRBJ1-6
D: TRBD1
length: 15
DNA: TGTGCCAGCAGTTATACAGGGGGCGCGATTTCACCCCTCCACTTT
CDR3: CASSYTGGAISPLHF

size: once
V: TRBV4-2
J: TRBJ1-2
D: TRBD1
length: 15
DNA: TGTGCCAGCAGCCAAGGGACAGGTATTAACTATGGCTACACCTTC
CDR3: CASSQGTGINYGYTF

size: .
V: TRBV9
J: TRBJ1-2
D: .
length: 15
DNA: TGTGCCAGCAGCGCACGGACAGTTGCTAACTATGGCTACACCTTC
CDR3: CASSARTVANYGYTF

size: .
V: TRBV5-4
J: TRBJ1-2
D: .
length: 11
DNA: TGTGCCAGCAGGAGGAGTTTCGGCTACACCTTC
CDR3: CASRRSFGYTF

size: .
V: TRBV2
J: TRBJ1-5
D: TRBD1
length: 16
DNA: TGTGCCAGCAGCCCAACCGGGACAGGGGTCTATCAGCCCCAGCATTTT
CDR3: CASSPTGTGVYQPQHF

size: .
V: TRBV28
J: TRBJ2-7
D: .
length: 14
DNA: TGTGCCAGCAGTCGCGGAGGACGGGGGTACGAGCAGTACTTC
CDR3: CASSRGGRGYEQYF

size: .
V: TRBV6-6
J: TRBJ1-2
D: .
length: 12
DNA: TGTGCCAGCAGGGAAGACAGGTTGGGCTACACCTTC
CDR3: CASREDRLGYTF

size: .
V: TRBV4-2
J: TRBJ1-3
D: .
length: 14
DNA: TGTGCCAGCAGCCAAGATCAGGGTGGAAACACCATATATTTT
CDR3: CASSQDQGGNTIYF

size: few
V: TRBV6-1
J: TRBJ1-6
D: TRBD1
length: 15
DNA: TGTGCCAGCACTACCGACAGGGGGCGGATGTCACCCCTCCACTTT
CDR3: CASTTDRGRMSPLHF

size: .
V: TRBV4-2
J: TRBJ2-6
D: TRBD2
length: 19
DNA: TGTGCCAGCAGCCAGACGCAGACTAGCGGGGGATCTGGGGCCAACGTCCTGACTTTC
CDR3: CASSQTQTSGGSGANVLTF

size: .
V: TRBV5-1
J: TRBJ1-4
D: TRBD1
length: 16
DNA: TGCGCCAGCAGCTTGGTACAGGGGACAACTAATGAAAAACTGTTTTTT
CDR3: CASSLVQGTTNEKLFF

size: .
V: TRBV4-2
J: TRBJ2-7
D: .
length: 15
DNA: TGTGCCAGCAGCCCAGCCCTCGGGGAATCCAACGAGCAGTACTTC
CDR3: CASSPALGESNEQYF

size: .
V: TRBV7-8
J: TRBJ1-1
D: .
length: 16
DNA: TGTGCCAGCAGCCCGATCAGACAGGCCTTTAACACTGAAGCTTTCTTT
CDR3: CASSPIRQAFNTEAFF

size: .
V: TRBV2
J: TRBJ2-5
D: TRBD2
length: 14
DNA: TGTGCCAGCAGTGAGGGACTAGCGCAAGAGACCCAGTACTTC
CDR3: CASSEGLAQETQYF

size: .
V: TRBV14
J: TRBJ1-2
D: .
length: 16
DNA: TGTGCCAGCAGCCCAAGGACAGCAGGCGGGGGATATGGCTACACCTTC
CDR3: CASSPRTAGGGYGYTF

size: once
V: TRBV5-6
J: TRBJ2-7
D: TRBD1
length: 17
DNA: TGTGCCAGCAGCCCACGCAGGACAGGGCCCGGTCGTTACGAGCAGTACTTC
CDR3: CASSPRRTGPGRYEQYF

size: .
V: TRBV19
J: TRBJ1-2
D: .
length: 13
DNA: TGTGCCAGTATGCCAGGGATTTCCTATGGCTACACCTTC
CDR3: CASMPGISYGYTF

size: .
V: TRBV30
J: TRBJ1-1
D: .
length: 14
DNA: TGTGCCTGGAGTGTAGGAGGTCCGTCCACTGAAGCTTTCTTT
CDR3: CAWSVGGPSTEAFF

size: .
V: TRBV6-5
J: TRBJ1-5
D: TRBD1
length: 15
DNA: TGTGCCAGCAGTCGTCAGGGGGCTGGCAATCAGCCCCAGCATTTT
CDR3: CASSRQGAGNQPQHF

size: .
V: TRBV27
J: TRBJ1-1
D: .
length: 14
DNA: TGTGCCAGCAGTCCGGAGGGAATGAACACTGAAGCTTTCTTT
CDR3: CASSPEGMNTEAFF

size: few
V: TRBV10-2
J: TRBJ2-7
D: TRBD1
length: 17
DNA: TGCGCCAGCAGTGGGTCGGGACAGGGGCCATACTACTACGAGCAGTACTTC
CDR3: CASSGSGQGPYYYEQYF

size: .
V: TRBV7-9
J: TRBJ1-1
D: .
length: 15
DNA: TGTGCCAGCAGCCCCGCGGGGACTTCGGACACTGAAGCTTTCTTT
CDR3: CASSPAGTSDTEAFF

size: .
V: TRBV4-3
J: TRBJ2-1
D: TRBD2
length: 16
DNA: TGCGCCAGCAGCCAAGTCCTAGCGGGCCTATACAATGAGCAGTTCTTC
CDR3: CASSQVLAGLYNEQFF

size: .
V: TRBV5-1
J: TRBJ2-7
D: .
length: 15
DNA: TGCGCCAGCAGCTTGTTGTCCGGACAGACCTACGAGCAGTACTTC
CDR3: CASSLLSGQTYEQYF

size: .
V: TRBV2
J: TRBJ2-7
D: TRBD1
length: 15
DNA: TGTGCCAGCAGGGACCTCGGACAGGGCTTCTACGAGCAGTACTTC
CDR3: CASRDLGQGFYEQYF

size: .
V: TRBV18
J: TRBJ1-3
D: .
length: 15
DNA: TGTGCCAGCTCACCAAATTCGGGCGGGGGCAACACCATATATTTT
CDR3: CASSPNSGGGNTIYF

size: .
V: TRBV28
J: TRBJ2-2
D: .
length: 12
DNA: TGTGCCAGCAGCTCTCGACAGGTGAAGCTGTTTTTT
CDR3: CASSSRQVKLFF

size: .
V: TRBV29-1
J: TRBJ1-2
D: .
length: 10
DNA: TGCAGCGTGCCGCTTCGGGGCTACACCTTC
CDR3: CSVPLRGYTF

size: .
V: TRBV5-3
J: TRBJ1-1
D: .
length: 13
DNA: TGTGCCAGAATATCAGAGGGGGACACTGAAGCTTTCTTT
CDR3: CARISEGDTEAFF

size: .
V: TRBV27
J: TRBJ2-7
D: TRBD1
length: 13
DNA: TGTGCCAGCAGGGGACAGAGCACCTACGAGCAGTACTTC
CDR3: CASRGQSTYEQYF

size: .
V: TRBV19
J: TRBJ1-2
D: TRBD1
length: 13
DNA: TGTGCCAGTAGTTTGGACAGGGAATATGGCTACACCTTC
CDR3: CASSLDREYGYTF

size: .
V: TRBV28
J: TRBJ2-3
D: .
length: 14
DNA: TGTGCCAGCAGTTTGCTCAAGGTCCCCGAGGAGGAGTATTTT
CDR3: CASSLLKVPEEEYF

size: .
V: TRBV7-8
J: TRBJ2-5
D: TRBD2
length: 16
DNA: TGTGCCAGCAGCTTGGGGACTAGCGGTTACCAAGAGACCCAGTACTTC
CDR3: CASSLGTSGYQETQYF

size: few
V: TRBV5-1
J: TRBJ1-4
D: .
length: 15
DNA: TGCGCCAGCAGCTTGGTGTTACAGTCTAATGAAAAACTGTTTTTT
CDR3: CASSLVLQSNEKLFF

size: .
V: TRBV6-5
J: TRBJ2-3
D: .
length: 15
DNA: TGTGCCAGTCGGCCTTGGGCAGGGGCTACAGATACGCAGTATTTT
CDR3: CASRPWAGATDTQYF